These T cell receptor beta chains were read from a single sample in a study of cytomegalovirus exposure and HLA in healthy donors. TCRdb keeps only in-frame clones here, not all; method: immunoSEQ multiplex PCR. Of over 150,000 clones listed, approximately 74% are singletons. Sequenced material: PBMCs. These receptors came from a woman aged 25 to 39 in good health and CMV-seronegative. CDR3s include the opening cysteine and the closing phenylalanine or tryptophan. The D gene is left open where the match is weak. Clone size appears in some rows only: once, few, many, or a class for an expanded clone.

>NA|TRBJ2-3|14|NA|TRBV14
TGTGCCAGCAGCGAAACAGGGATAGCAGATACGCAGTATTTT
CASSETGIADTQYF
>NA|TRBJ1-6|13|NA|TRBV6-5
TGTGCCAGCAAAAGGGGGGAGGGCTCACCCCTCCACTTT
CASKRGEGSPLHF
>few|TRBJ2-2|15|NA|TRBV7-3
TGTGCCAGCAGCACCTCCGGAGAAAACACCGGGGAGCTGTTTTTT
CASSTSGENTGELFF
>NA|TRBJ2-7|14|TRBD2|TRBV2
TGTGCCAGCAGTGAAGGGCTAGCGGTTGGAGAGCAGTACTTC
CASSEGLAVGEQYF
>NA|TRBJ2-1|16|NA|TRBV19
TGTGCCAGTAGGGCGTATGTGCGGGATCCATACAATGAGCAGTTCTTC
CASRAYVRDPYNEQFF
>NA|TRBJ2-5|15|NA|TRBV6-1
TGTGCCAGCAGTGAACGGTCAGCCCCTAGCTCTGGGCAGTACTTC
CASSERSAPSSGQYF
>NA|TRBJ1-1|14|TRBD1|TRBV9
TGTGCCAGCAGCATGGATACCGGGACAGGGCTAACTTTCTTT
CASSMDTGTGLTFF
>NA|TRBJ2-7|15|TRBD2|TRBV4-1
TGCGCCAGCAGCCAAACAAGCGGGAGCAACTACGAGCAGTACTTC
CASSQTSGSNYEQYF
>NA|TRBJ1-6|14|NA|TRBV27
TGTGCCAGCAGACAGGGTACCCTTTTGTTACCCCTCCACTTT
CASRQGTLLLPLHF
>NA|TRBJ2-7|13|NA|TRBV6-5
TGTGCCAGCAGTCATACAGGGTCCTACGAGCAGTACTTC
CASSHTGSYEQYF
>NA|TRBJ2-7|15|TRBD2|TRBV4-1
TGCGCCAGCAGCCAAGCCCTAGCGGGGGGTTACGAGCAGTACTTC
CASSQALAGGYEQYF
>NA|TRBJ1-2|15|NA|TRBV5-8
TGTGCCAGCAGCTTGGATCACAGGGAAGGCTATGGCTACACCTTC
CASSLDHREGYGYTF
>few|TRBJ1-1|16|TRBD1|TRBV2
TGTGCCGACAGTAGGGACAGGGAGAGAATGAACACTGAAGCTTTCTTT
CADSRDRERMNTEAFF
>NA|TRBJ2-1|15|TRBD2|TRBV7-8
TGTGCCAGCAGCTCGAGACTAGCCGCTGACAATGAGCAGTTCTTC
CASSSRLAADNEQFF
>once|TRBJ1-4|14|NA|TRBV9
TGTGCCAGCAGCGCAGGGCGATGGGATGAAAAACTGTTTTTT
CASSAGRWDEKLFF
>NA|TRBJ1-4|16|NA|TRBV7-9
TGTGCCAGCAGCCTAGCGGACAGCAGGACTAATGAAAAACTGTTTTTT
CASSLADSRTNEKLFF
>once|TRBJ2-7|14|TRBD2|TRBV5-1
TGCGCCAGCAGCTTACTAGCGGGTCGGGACGAGCAGTACTTC
CASSLLAGRDEQYF
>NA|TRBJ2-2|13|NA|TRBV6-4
TGTGCCAGCAGTGATACAGAGACCGGGGAGCTGTTTTTT
CASSDTETGELFF
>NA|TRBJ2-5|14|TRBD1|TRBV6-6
TGTGCCAGCAGCTGGACAGGGGGCACAGAGACCCAGTACTTC
CASSWTGGTETQYF
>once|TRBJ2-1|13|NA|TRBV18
TGTGCCAGCTCACCGACAGATTACAATGAGCAGTTCTTC
CASSPTDYNEQFF
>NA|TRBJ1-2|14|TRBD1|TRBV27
TGTGCCAGCAGCCGCGACAGGGGGCTTTACGGCTACACCTTC
CASSRDRGLYGYTF
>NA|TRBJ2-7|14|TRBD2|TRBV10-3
TGTGCCACCTCAAGACTAGCGGGAGAGTACGAGCAGTACTTC
CATSRLAGEYEQYF
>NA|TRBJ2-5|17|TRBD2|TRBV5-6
TGTGCCAGCAGCTCCGGACTAGCGGGATCACCTCATAAGACCCAGTACTTC
CASSSGLAGSPHKTQYF
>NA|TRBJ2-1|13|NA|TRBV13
TGTGCCAGCAAGCGGAGCTCCTACAATGAGCAGTTCTTC
CASKRSSYNEQFF
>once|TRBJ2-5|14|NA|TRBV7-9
TGTGCCAGCAGCTCTTCTAGTGAAATAGAGACCCAGTACTTC
CASSSSSEIETQYF
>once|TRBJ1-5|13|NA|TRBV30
TGTGCCTGGAGTGTTCTGAGTAATCAGCCCCAGCATTTT
CAWSVLSNQPQHF
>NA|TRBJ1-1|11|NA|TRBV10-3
TGTGCCATCAGCACAAACACTGAAGCTTTCTTT
CAISTNTEAFF
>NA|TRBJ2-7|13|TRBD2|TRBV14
TGTGCCAGCAGCCGAGCGGGAATTGACGAGCAGTACTTC
CASSRAGIDEQYF
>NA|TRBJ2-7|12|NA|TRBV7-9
TGTTCCAGCAGCCGCTACTCCTACGAGCAGTACTTC
CSSSRYSYEQYF
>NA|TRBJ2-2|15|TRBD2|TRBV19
TGTGCCAGTACACCGGGACTAGCGTACACCGGGGAGCTGTTTTTT
CASTPGLAYTGELFF
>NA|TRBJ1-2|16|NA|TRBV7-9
TGTGCCAGCAGCTCCGCCTTGACAGAAAGCTACTATGGCTACACCTTC
CASSSALTESYYGYTF
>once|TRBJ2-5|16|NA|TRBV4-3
TGCGCCAGCAGCCAAGATCTTGGCACCAAACAAGAGACCCAGTACTTC
CASSQDLGTKQETQYF
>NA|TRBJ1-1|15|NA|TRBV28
TGTGCCAGCAGTTTGCGGGGGGGAGGGAACACTGAAGCTTTCTTT
CASSLRGGGNTEAFF
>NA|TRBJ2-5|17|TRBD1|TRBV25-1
TGTGCCAGTGGGGGACAGACGACACCAAAACGATCGCTGACCCAGTACTTC
CASGGQTTPKRSLTQYF
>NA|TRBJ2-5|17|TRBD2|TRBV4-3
TGCGCCAGCAGCCAAGGTCCCCATGGGGGGGGCCAAGAGACCCAGTACTTC
CASSQGPHGGGQETQYF
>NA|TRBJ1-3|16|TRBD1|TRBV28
TGTGCCAGCAGTTCCCCGACAGGGATTTCAGGAAACACCATATATTTT
CASSSPTGISGNTIYF
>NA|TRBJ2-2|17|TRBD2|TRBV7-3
TGTGCCAGCAGCTTAAACTCCCGGACTAGCGGGTCTTCCGAGCTGTTTTTT
CASSLNSRTSGSSELFF
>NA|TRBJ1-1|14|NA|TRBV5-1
TGCGCCAGCAGCACGAACCCGTCGGGGACTGAAGCTTTCTTT
CASSTNPSGTEAFF
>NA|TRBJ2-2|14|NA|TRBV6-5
TGTGCCAGCAGCCCCGGGCGGGACACCGGGGAGCTGTTTTTT
CASSPGRDTGELFF
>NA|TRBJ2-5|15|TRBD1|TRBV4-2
TGTGCCAGCAAAATGTGGGACAGGGCGGAAGAGGCCCAGTACTTC
CASKMWDRAEEAQYF
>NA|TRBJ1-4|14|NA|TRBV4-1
TGCGCCAGCAGGGGGCTCTCCCAATCCGAAAAACTGTTTTTT
CASRGLSQSEKLFF
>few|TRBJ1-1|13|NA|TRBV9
TGTGCCAGCAGCGTAGAACAGAACACTGAAGCTTTCTTT
CASSVEQNTEAFF
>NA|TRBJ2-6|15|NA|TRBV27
TGTGCCAGCAGTCGGGATGTCTCTGGGGCCAACGTCCTGACTTTC
CASSRDVSGANVLTF
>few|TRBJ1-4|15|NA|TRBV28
TGTGCCAGCAGTTTTGGCGACAGACAAAATGAAAAACTGTTTTTT
CASSFGDRQNEKLFF
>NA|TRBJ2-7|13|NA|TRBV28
TGTGCCAGCAGTTTAACAGGGCCCTACGAGCAGTACTTC
CASSLTGPYEQYF
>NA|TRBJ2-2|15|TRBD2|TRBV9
TGTGCCAGCAGCGGGACTAGCGGAAGGACCGGGGAGCTGTTTTTT
CASSGTSGRTGELFF
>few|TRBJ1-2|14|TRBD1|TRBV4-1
TGCGCCAGCTCCCAACCGGGACAGGGGAATGGCTACACCTTC
CASSQPGQGNGYTF
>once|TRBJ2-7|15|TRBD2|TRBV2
TGTGCCAGCAGTGAACGGGAGGGATCCTCATACGAGCAGTACTTC
CASSEREGSSYEQYF
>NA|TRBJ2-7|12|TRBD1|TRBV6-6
TGTGCCAGCAGGCGAACAGGGGTAGTGCAGTACTTC
CASRRTGVVQYF
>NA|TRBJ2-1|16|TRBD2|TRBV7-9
TGTGCCAGCAGCCACCGGGGTAGCGGGGGGGCAGGGGAGCAGTTCTTC
CASSHRGSGGAGEQFF